This TCR beta chain was documented in a study of regulatory T cells in long-lasting Graves disease. This clonotype appeared many times. Library construction for TCR beta used iRepertoire HTBI primers and Arm-PCR of CDR3 regions. Source study methods: Gene usage covered over 55 TRBV and 14 to 15 TRBJ segments. TCRdb analysed the multiplex PCR reads with MiXCR anew, one entry per CDR3 protein. The authors' filters were not applied to this entry. The table lists some 370,000 distinct CDR3 sequences, approximately 12% of them singletons. As to time point: newly diagnosed GD, antithyroid drugs for less than 3 months. RNA extracted from PBMCs served as the sequencing template. V lost 8 bases, J lost 4 bases, and 14 bases lay in between. CDR3 length: 13 amino acids. The germline V gene encodes CDR1 SNHLY and CDR2 FYNNEI. These data were also reused for a study on T cells in Graves' hyperthyroidism and ophthalmopathy. As reported in that work: Exclusion of a patient resulted from uncontrolled infection, other autoimmune disease, pregnancy or lactation.

This TCR was sampled from a woman under 30 with Graves disease. Sequencing used peripheral blood mononuclear cells (PBMCs), obtained at new diagnosis, from a patient treated with antithyroid drugs. J is TRBJ1-2 and V is TRBV2; no firm D call. The DNA of the CDR3 is TGTGCCAGCGTCGGGGAAAGGAGCTATGGCTACACCTTC. It is translated as CASVGERSYGYTF.